The 30 T cell receptor beta chains below all came from one sample that was sequenced in a study of blood T cell repertoires in COVID-19. Here immunoSEQ multiplex PCR was the method, and the copy in TCRdb shows in-frame clones only, minus some. The sample lists about 150,000 clones, roughly 83% seen once, with 13% to 15% in the top ten. The specimen sequenced was peripheral blood. All receptors come from a man in his late teens or twenties with active or convalescent COVID-19.

This chain uses TRBV11-2 with TRBJ1-1; 9 bases fit TRBD1. J gave up 1 base and V 5 bases, and 5 bases lay outside the gene matches. The CDR3 sequence is 15 residues long. Germline V gives CDR1 SGHAT, CDR2 FQNNGV. The CDR3 coding sequence is TGTGCCAGCAGCCATGGGACAGGGCAGAACACTGAAGCTTTCTTT. Its protein is CASSHGTGQNTEAFF.

The rearrangement uses TRBV5-6 and TRBJ1-5, with D tentatively TRBD1 (5 bases). CDR3 size: 17 residues. V lost 2 bases and J lost 0, with 15 bases in between. Germline lookup yields CDR1 SGHDT and CDR2 YYEEEE. The CDR3 reads CASSFQGIINSNQPQHF. For the CDR3, the DNA is TGTGCCAGCAGCTTCCAGGGAATCATCAATAGCAATCAGCCCCAGCATTTT.

The CDR3 DNA reads TGTGCCAGCAGTCAACCGGGACAGGGAAACTACGAGCAGTACTTC. Its protein product is CASSQPGQGNYEQYF. The chain has TRBV27 and TRBJ2-7, with TRBD1 identical over 9 bases. This CDR3 has 15 amino acids. Per germline, CDR1 MNHEY and CDR2 SMNVEV (reference sequence). With V trimmed by 5 bases and J by 3 bases, 8 bases remained unmatched.

The chain is built from TRBV7-9 and TRBJ2-7, with 14 bases lining up with TRBD2. Germline CDR1 is SEHNR and CDR2 is FQNEAQ (reference sequence). The CDR3 has 18 residues. V shed 5 bases and J 4 bases; nucleotides not matched to a gene: 13. The CDR3 region has the DNA TGTGCCAGCAGCCGACTAGCGGGAGGGCCACAGTCGCGGTACGAGCAGTACTTC. Its protein is CASSRLAGGPQSRYEQYF.

The rearrangement joins TRBV2 to TRBJ1-2; maybe TRBD1 (6 bases). The germline gives CDR1 SNHLY, CDR2 FYNNEI. The CDR3 extends over 15 amino acids. The V end lost 2 bases, the J end lost 6 bases, and 16 bases lay between the germline ends. The CDR3 loop is CASSERQGKDNGYTF. In DNA, the CDR3 is TGTGCCAGCAGTGAAAGGCAGGGGAAGGATAATGGCTACACCTTC.

The chain is built from TRBV19 and TRBJ2-1; TRBD2 aligns across 7 bases. The germline V gene encodes CDR1 LNHDA and CDR2 SQIVND (reference sequence). This CDR3 is 16 amino acids long. The trim removed 5 bases at V and 6 bases at J, leaving 13 bases unmatched. The chain's CDR3 is CASSPSRLAALNEQFF. In DNA form, the CDR3 reads TGTGCCAGTAGTCCCTCCCGCCTAGCGGCTCTCAATGAGCAGTTCTTC.

V and J are TRBV13 and TRBJ2-3; 8 bases align to TRBD2. V gave up 6 bases and J gave up 3 bases; unmatched junction bases: 5. This CDR3 has 14 amino acids. The germline CDR1 and CDR2 sequences are PRHDT and FYEKMQ (reference sequence). The CDR3 DNA reads TGTGCCAGCAGTCGGGGGGGCCTTACAGATACGCAGTATTTT. Its translation: CASSRGGLTDTQYF.

The rearrangement links TRBV11-2 to TRBJ2-7; 7 nucleotides align to TRBD2. The CDR3 extends over 13 amino acids. CDR1 SGHAT and CDR2 FQNNGV come from the germline V gene. V dropped 5 bases and J dropped 4; count of bases not matched to a gene: 5. The chain's CDR3 is CASSAGGGYEQYF. The CDR3 region has the DNA TGTGCCAGCAGCGCTGGCGGGGGATACGAGCAGTACTTC.

This rearrangement joins TRBV3-1 (or the pseudogene TRBV3-2) to TRBJ2-2, with 8 bases aligning to TRBD1. V lost 6 bases to trimming and J lost 5 bases; unmatched junction nucleotides: 8. Germline lookup yields CDR1 LGHDT and CDR2 YNNKEL (reference sequence). This CDR3 is 15 amino acids long. In DNA, the CDR3 is TGTGCCAGCAGGGTTACAGGGGGAACGACCGGGGAGCTGTTTTTT. Protein: CASRVTGGTTGELFF.

The rearrangement uses TRBV18 and TRBJ2-7, with D possibly TRBD1 on 6 matching bases. The germline V and J ends were trimmed by 5 bases and 6 bases, with 11 bases remaining between them. CDR1 is KGHSH, CDR2 LQKENI, per germline. CDR3 length: 12 amino acids. This CDR3 reads CASSSEGVEQYF. CDR3 nucleotides: TGTGCCAGCTCAAGCGAGGGGGTCGAGCAGTACTTC.

The chain has TRBV5-4 and TRBJ2-3, with TRBD2 identical over 15 bases. V lost 4 bases and J lost 4; bases outside the gene matches: 13. Looked up from germline, CDR1 is SGHNT and CDR2 is YYREEE (reference sequence). The CDR3 spans 19 residues. This chain's CDR3 is CASSPSGLAGGPGADTQYF. The DNA of the CDR3 is TGTGCCAGCAGCCCTTCCGGACTAGCGGGGGGGCCAGGGGCAGATACGCAGTATTTT.

A single count supports this clone. The V gene is TRBV6-1, the J gene TRBJ2-1; possible D gene TRBD2, 6 bases. The CDR3 covers 15 residues. CDR1 and CDR2 (germline): MNHNS, SASEGT. Trimming left V 2 bases short and J 0 bases short, with 8 bases between. The CDR3 is CASSEFSGSYNEQFF. As DNA, the CDR3 is TGTGCCAGCAGTGAATTTAGCGGCTCCTACAATGAGCAGTTCTTC.

V gene TRBV23-1 combines with J gene TRBJ1-5; D uncertain. TRBV23-1 is an open reading frame, and its role is uncertain. V was pared by 6 bases and J by 9 bases, with 21 bases between. CDR3 length equals 15 residues. The CDR3 protein is CASSLARGFRRPQHF. CDR3 nucleotides: TGCGCCAGCAGCCTCGCCCGGGGTTTTAGGCGGCCCCAGCATTTT.

The chain employs TRBV28 and TRBJ2-7; 7 bases are a match to TRBD2. V gave up 1 base and J gave up 4 bases; unmatched junction bases: 7. The CDR3 has 15 residues. Per germline, CDR1 MDHEN and CDR2 SYDVKM. The CDR3: CASSLSGRVMYEQYF. CDR3 nucleotide sequence: TGTGCCAGCAGTTTATCAGGGAGGGTCATGTACGAGCAGTACTTC.

Details on this clone: A read error may produce the germline difference seen at one junction end. V gene TRBV30 combines with J gene TRBJ2-4, with 7 bases aligning to TRBD2. From germline, CDR1 is GTSNPN and CDR2 SVGIG (reference sequence). This CDR3 region has 12 residues. CDR3 coding DNA: TGTGCCTGGAGCGAGGGCCCTAGCGGTGTTAACTTC. It specifies CAWSEGPSGVNF.

This chain uses TRBV28 with TRBJ1-2; 10 nucleotides line up with TRBD1. The CDR3 has 15 residues. V lost 6 bases and J lost 8; bases outside the gene matches: 12. The germline V gene has CDR1 MDHEN and CDR2 SYDVKM. CDR3 sequence reads: CASRTGTGVLSGYTF. DNA for the CDR3: TGTGCCAGCAGAACCGGGACAGGGGTACTATCGGGCTACACCTTC.

This chain links TRBV5-6 with TRBJ2-1; a possible D gene is TRBD1 (6 bases). Germline V CDR1 and CDR2: SGHDT, YYEEEE. The CDR3 is 13 amino acids. V was trimmed by 9 bases and J by 7 bases, leaving 17 bases between them. The CDR3 loop reads CATRQGQVNEQFF. The DNA of the CDR3 is TGTGCCACTCGTCAGGGGCAAGTTAATGAGCAGTTCTTC.

The sample holds a few counts of this clone. J is TRBJ1-1 and V is TRBV14, with D maybe TRBD1 (5 bases). Germline CDR1 is SGHDN and CDR2 is FVKESK. With 5 bases removed from V and 0 bases from J, the gap between germline ends came to 13 bases. The CDR3 runs 15 residues. The CDR3 region is CASSFLGDLNTEAFF. CDR3 DNA: TGTGCCAGCAGCTTCCTCGGGGACTTGAACACTGAAGCTTTCTTT.

V is TRBV7-2 and J is TRBJ2-7, with 8 bases lining up with TRBD2. This CDR3 region has 16 residues. CDR1 is SGHTA, CDR2 FQGNSA, per germline. The V segment lost 1 base and the J segment 4 bases; nucleotides outside the gene matches: 9. As DNA, the CDR3 is TGTGCCAGCAGCTTAGAGGGACTAGTCTCCCTTTACGAGCAGTACTTC. Protein sequence: CASSLEGLVSLYEQYF.

The chain joins TRBV7-2 to TRBJ1-2; TRBD1 agrees at 7 bases. The CDR3 length is 15 residues. Germline V gene data show CDR1 as SGHTA and CDR2 as FQGNSA. Trimming at V came to 4 bases and at J to 7 bases, leaving 12 bases not matched to a gene. Here the CDR3 DNA reads TGTGCCAGCAGCTCCCCGGGACAGACGGGATTTGGCTACACCTTC. Translation gives CASSSPGQTGFGYTF.

This chain joins TRBV5-1 and TRBJ2-1, with 9 bases fitting TRBD2. Trimming at V came to 9 bases and at J to 5 bases, leaving 12 bases not matched to a gene. The CDR3 is 15 residues long. Germline V gene sequence: CDR1 SGHRS, CDR2 YFSETQ. CDR3 sequence: CATTSIAGVNNEQFF. The CDR3 DNA reads as TGCGCCACCACATCTATAGCGGGAGTGAACAATGAGCAGTTCTTC.

The genes are TRBV4-1 and TRBJ2-7; D is ambiguous. This CDR3 has 14 residues. From germline, CDR1 is MGHRA and CDR2 YSYEKL. V lost 0 bases and J lost 5, with 11 bases in between. DNA of the CDR3: TGCGCCAGCAGCCAAGATCAGAGGATTCACGAGCAGTACTTC. This sequence encodes CASSQDQRIHEQYF.

This clone came up a few times. The chain couples TRBV7-6 to TRBJ2-7; D perhaps matches TRBD1 (6 bases). This CDR3 has 16 residues. Between the trimmed V and J ends, which lost 1 base and 2 bases, there was a span of 15 bases. Per germline, CDR1 SGHVS and CDR2 FNYEAQ. The CDR3 DNA sequence: TGTGCCAGCAGCTTAGAAGGTAGAGGGGGTACCTACGAGCAGTACTTC. Translation gives CASSLEGRGGTYEQYF.

The rearrangement links TRBV18 to TRBJ2-5; 10 bases match TRBD2. CDR3 length: 15 residues. The germline CDR1 and CDR2 sequences are KGHSH and LQKENI. V was clipped by 2 bases and J by 4 bases; unmatched bases: 4. The CDR3, as DNA: TGTGCCAGCTCACCAGGAGTAGCGGGAGGAGAGACCCAGTACTTC. Translation: CASSPGVAGGETQYF.

This chain links TRBV7-9 with TRBJ1-2; 8 positions agree with TRBD1. With 6 bases clipped from V and 5 bases from J, the junction kept 8 bases outside the gene matches. Germline loops: CDR1 SEHNR, CDR2 FQNEAQ (reference sequence). CDR3 length: 14 amino acids. The CDR3 DNA is TGTGCCAGCAGGACGACAGGGGAACTATATGGCTACACCTTC. It specifies CASRTTGELYGYTF.

The chain couples TRBV10-3 to TRBJ1-2, with TRBD1 matching 7 bases. V shed 9 bases, J shed 3 bases, and the junction held 4 bases outside the gene matches. Germline CDR1 and CDR2: ENHRY and SYGVKD. This CDR3 is 12 amino acids long. CDR3 protein: CAIRQGDYGYTF. The CDR3 region has the DNA TGTGCCATACGACAGGGCGACTATGGCTACACCTTC.

V usage is TRBV6-5 and J usage is TRBJ1-6, with TRBD1 matching over 7 bases. After removal of 2 bases from V and 10 bases from J, the junction contained 2 bases not matched to a gene. Per germline, CDR1 MNHEY and CDR2 SVGAGI. The CDR3 consists of 13 residues. CDR3 nucleotide sequence: TGTGCCAGCAGTTACGACAGGGACTCACCCCTCCACTTT. Residues: CASSYDRDSPLHF.

The V and J genes are TRBV28 and TRBJ1-4, with TRBD1 matching 9 bases. Germline assignment: CDR1 MDHEN and CDR2 SYDVKM. The J segment lost 4 bases and the V segment lost 6 bases, leaving 6 bases of the junction unmatched. CDR3 length: 15 amino acids. The CDR3: CASSKTGGINEKLFF. CDR3 nucleotide sequence: TGTGCCAGCAGCAAAACAGGGGGCATTAATGAAAAACTGTTTTTT.

The V and J genes are TRBV6-2 or TRBV6-3 and TRBJ2-1; 9 bases map to TRBD1. This CDR3 contains 16 residues. J gave up 4 bases and V 0 bases, and 4 bases lay outside the gene matches. Looked up from germline, CDR1 is MNHEY and CDR2 is SVGEGT. CDR3 nucleotide sequence: TGTGCCAGCAGTTACTCGATAGGACAGGGGTACAATGAGCAGTTCTTC. It yields the protein CASSYSIGQGYNEQFF.

V usage is TRBV6-1 and J usage is TRBJ1-5; D remains ambiguous. Trimming pared 2 bases from V and 4 bases from J, leaving 9 bases between. From germline, CDR1 is MNHNS and CDR2 SASEGT. CDR3 length: 14 amino acids. The CDR3 reads CASSELNGNQPQHF. The CDR3 DNA is TGTGCCAGCAGTGAACTAAATGGTAATCAGCCCCAGCATTTT.